This entry is about one TCR beta chain. Its antigen is still unknown. This record comes from a study of blood T cells in healthy people across ages. Study-level findings and limits: PBMC samples, being unsorted, prevented any conclusive comparison of naive and antigen-experienced cells.

The use of a sample-barcoded 5' primer and a J-beta primer mix characterized a second PCR of about 6 to 11 cycles. In TCRdb, the 5' RACE reads were re-called with MiXCR into one record per CDR3 protein. Among more than 550,000 distinct CDR3 sequences listed, about 20% were seen once. Unmatched junction bases numbered 6, after V lost 7 bases and J lost 3 bases. Germline V gives CDR1 MNHNS, CDR2 SASEGT. This CDR3 is built from 13 residues. This chain uses TRBV6-1 with TRBJ2-7, with 7 bases matching TRBD1. Sequenced material: blood. This receptor was identified in an older man in good health. CDR3 bases: TGTGCCAGCACGGAGCCAGGGGGCTACGAGCAGTACTTC. This codes for CASTEPGGYEQYF.